This T cell receptor beta chain was found in a study of T-cell memory formation after mild COVID-19. Study-level results: CD4+ contracting clones were found mainly in CM and EM, and CD8+ ones in EMRA.

MiXCR was run by TCRdb on the 5' RACE reads, yielding one entry per CDR3 protein. The table records roughly 110,000 distinct CDR3 sequences, around 15% of them present only once. A note on this clonotype: Its antigen is still unknown. Given a much more abundant clone one base away, this may be a read error.

The V gene end was trimmed by 6 bases and the J gene end by 3 bases; junction bases not matched to a gene: 11. CDR3 length equals 18 residues. From germline, CDR1 is SEHNR and CDR2 FQNEAQ (reference sequence). What was sequenced was PBMCs or a T cell subset sorted from them (not recorded which). J is TRBJ2-3 and V is TRBV7-9; 14 bases match TRBD2. The origin of this receptor is a man aged 18 to 30 who had mild COVID-19 (a few samples of this study predate the infection). Cell type and time point are not known. Here the CDR3 reads CASRPRTSGGPRTDTQYF. The CDR3 DNA follows: TGTGCCAGCAGGCCTAGGACTAGCGGGGGGCCAAGAACAGATACGCAGTATTTT.